This T cell receptor (beta chain) was identified in a study of T cell responses to AZD1222 COVID-19 vaccine. The CDR3 is made up of 15 amino acids. Trimming pared 7 bases from V and 0 bases from J, leaving 15 bases between. The germline CDR1 and CDR2 sequences are MDHEN and SYDVKM. This clone was detected only once. The antigen remains unidentified. Generated by immunoSEQ multiplex PCR, the TCRdb table keeps only in-frame clones and is missing some. In the table there are 200,000 or so clones, 75% to 90% of which are singletons. Study-wide results and limits: There were vaccine-associated CD4 TCRs across spike, dominant at 160-218 and 743-854. Two AZD1222 administrations were followed by greater Spike-specific TCR breadth and depth. Females made up more of the donors, who were largely white British, and clonal diversity may have come out too low.

J is TRBJ1-2 and V is TRBV28, with D perhaps TRBD1 (6 bases). This clonotype originated in an adult in good health. The sequencing used peripheral blood, collected on day 0 of MenACWY control vaccination. DNA for the CDR3: TGTGCCAGCACCAAACCCGGACAGTCTAACTATGGCTACACCTTC. It yields the protein CASTKPGQSNYGYTF.